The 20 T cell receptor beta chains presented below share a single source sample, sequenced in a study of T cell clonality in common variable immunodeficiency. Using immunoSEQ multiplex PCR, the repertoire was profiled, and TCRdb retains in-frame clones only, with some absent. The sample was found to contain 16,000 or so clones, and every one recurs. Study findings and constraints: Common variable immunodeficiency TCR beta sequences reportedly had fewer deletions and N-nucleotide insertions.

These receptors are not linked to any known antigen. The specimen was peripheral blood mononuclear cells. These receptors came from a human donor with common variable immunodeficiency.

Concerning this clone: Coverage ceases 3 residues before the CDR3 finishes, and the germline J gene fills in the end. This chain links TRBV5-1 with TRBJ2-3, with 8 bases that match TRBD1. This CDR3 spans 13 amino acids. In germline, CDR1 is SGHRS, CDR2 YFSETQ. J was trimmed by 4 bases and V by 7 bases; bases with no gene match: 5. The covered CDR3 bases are TGCGCCAGCCAGGACAGGGAGGCAGATACG. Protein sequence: CASQDREADT. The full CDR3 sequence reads CASQDREADTQYF.

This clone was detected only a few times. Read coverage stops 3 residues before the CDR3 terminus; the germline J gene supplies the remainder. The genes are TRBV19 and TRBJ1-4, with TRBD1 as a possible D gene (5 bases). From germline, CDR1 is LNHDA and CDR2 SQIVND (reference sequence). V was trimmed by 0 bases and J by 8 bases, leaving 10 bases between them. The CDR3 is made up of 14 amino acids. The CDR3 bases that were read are TGTGCCAGTAGTATAGAACCAGGGTTGGAAAAA. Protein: CASSIEPGLEK. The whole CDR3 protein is CASSIEPGLEKLFF.

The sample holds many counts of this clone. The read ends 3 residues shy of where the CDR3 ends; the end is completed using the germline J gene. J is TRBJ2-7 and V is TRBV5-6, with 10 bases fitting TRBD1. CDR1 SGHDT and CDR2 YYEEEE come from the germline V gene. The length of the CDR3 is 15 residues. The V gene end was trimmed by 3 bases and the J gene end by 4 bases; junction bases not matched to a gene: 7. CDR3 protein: CASSWGDRGFYEQYF. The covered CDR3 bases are TGTGCCAGCAGCTGGGGGGACAGGGGCTTTTACGAG. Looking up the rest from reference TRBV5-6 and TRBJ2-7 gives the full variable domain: DAGVTQSPTHLIKTRGQQVTLRCSPKSGHDTVSWYQQALGQGPQFIFQYYEEEERQRGNFPDRFSGHQFPNYSSELNVNALLLGDSALYLCASSWGDRGFYEQYFGPGTRLTVT.

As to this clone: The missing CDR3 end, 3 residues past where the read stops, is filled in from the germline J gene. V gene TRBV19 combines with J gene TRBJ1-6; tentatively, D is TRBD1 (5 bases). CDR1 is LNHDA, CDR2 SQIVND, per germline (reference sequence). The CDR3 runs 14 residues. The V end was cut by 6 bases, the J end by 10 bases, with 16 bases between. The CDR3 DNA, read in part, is TGTGCCAGTAGGGGTTGGGGCCTCGGCTCACCC. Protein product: CASRGWGLGSP. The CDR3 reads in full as CASRGWGLGSPLHF.

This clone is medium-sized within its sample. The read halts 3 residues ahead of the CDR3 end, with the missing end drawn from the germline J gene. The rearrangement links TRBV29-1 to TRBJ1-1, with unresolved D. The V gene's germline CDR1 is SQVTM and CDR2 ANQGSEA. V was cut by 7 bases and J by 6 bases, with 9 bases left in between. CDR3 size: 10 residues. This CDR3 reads CSAQESEAFF. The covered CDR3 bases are TGCAGCGCTCAGGAATCTGAA.

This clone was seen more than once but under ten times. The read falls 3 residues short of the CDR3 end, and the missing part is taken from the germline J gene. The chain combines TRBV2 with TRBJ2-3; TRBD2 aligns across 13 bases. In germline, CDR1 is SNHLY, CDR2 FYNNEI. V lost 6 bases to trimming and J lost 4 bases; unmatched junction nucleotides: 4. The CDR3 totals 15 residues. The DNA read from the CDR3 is TGTGCCAGCAGCCGACTAGCGGGGGGTTCAGATACG. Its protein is CASSRLAGGSDT. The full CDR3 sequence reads CASSRLAGGSDTQYF.

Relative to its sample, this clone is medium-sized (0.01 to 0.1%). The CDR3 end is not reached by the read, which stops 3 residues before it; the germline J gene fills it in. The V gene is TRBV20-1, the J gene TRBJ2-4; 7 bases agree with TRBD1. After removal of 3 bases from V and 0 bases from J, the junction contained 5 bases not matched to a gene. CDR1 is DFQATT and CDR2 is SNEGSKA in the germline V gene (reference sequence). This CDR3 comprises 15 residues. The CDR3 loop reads CSASQDRIAKNIQYF. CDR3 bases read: TGCAGTGCTAGCCAGGACAGGATAGCCAAAAACATT.

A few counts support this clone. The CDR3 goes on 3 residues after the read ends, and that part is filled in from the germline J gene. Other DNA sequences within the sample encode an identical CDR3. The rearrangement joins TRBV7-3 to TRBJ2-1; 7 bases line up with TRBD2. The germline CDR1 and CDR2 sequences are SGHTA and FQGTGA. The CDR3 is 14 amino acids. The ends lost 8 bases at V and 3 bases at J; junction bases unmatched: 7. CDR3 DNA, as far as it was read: TGTGCCAGCTCATTGACGGGGGGCTACAATGAG. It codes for CASSLTGGYNE. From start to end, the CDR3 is CASSLTGGYNEQFF.

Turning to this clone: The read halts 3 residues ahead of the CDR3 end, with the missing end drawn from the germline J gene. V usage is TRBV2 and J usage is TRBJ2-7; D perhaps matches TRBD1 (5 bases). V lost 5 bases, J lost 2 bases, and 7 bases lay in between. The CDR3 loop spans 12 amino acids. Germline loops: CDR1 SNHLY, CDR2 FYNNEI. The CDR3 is CASSQGAYEQYF. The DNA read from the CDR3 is TGTGCCAGCAGTCAGGGCGCCTACGAG.

CDR3 sequence: CASSLVGTGVSPLHF. The sequenced part of the CDR3 DNA is TGTGCCAGCAGCTTAGTTGGGACAGGGGTTTCACCC. J is TRBJ1-6 and V is TRBV7-2; 10 bases are shared with TRBD1. The missing CDR3 end, 3 residues past where the read stops, is filled in from the germline J gene. The CDR3 totals 15 residues. The germline V gene encodes CDR1 SGHTA and CDR2 FQGNSA. V was clipped by 1 base and J by 9 bases; unmatched bases: 3. The full variable domain, rest sourced from reference TRBV7-2 and TRBJ1-6, is GAGVSQSPSNKVTEKGKDVELRCDPISGHTALYWYRQSLGQGLEFLIYFQGNSAPDKSGLPSDRFSAERTGGSVSTLTIQRTQQEDSAVYLCASSLVGTGVSPLHFGNGTRLTVT.

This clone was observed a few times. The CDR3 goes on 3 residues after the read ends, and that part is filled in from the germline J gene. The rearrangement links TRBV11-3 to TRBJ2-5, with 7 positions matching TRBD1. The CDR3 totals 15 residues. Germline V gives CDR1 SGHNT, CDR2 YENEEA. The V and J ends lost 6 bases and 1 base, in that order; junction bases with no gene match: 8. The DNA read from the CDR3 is TGTGCCAGCAGGAAGGGACAGTCCCTCCAAGAGACC. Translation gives CASRKGQSLQET. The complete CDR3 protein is CASRKGQSLQETQYF.

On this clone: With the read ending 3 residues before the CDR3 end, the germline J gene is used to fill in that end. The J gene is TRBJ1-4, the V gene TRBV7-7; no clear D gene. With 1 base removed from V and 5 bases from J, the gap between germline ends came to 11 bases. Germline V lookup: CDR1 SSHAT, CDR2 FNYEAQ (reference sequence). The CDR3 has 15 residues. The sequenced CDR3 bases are TGTGCCAGCAGCTTAGGAACGGGGTCGAATGAAAAA. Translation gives CASSLGTGSNEK. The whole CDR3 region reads CASSLGTGSNEKLFF.

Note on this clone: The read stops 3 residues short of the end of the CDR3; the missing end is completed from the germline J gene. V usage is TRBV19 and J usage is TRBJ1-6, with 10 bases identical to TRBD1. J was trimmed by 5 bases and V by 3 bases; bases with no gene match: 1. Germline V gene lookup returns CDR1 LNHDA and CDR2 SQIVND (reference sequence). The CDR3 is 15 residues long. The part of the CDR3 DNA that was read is TGTGCCAGTAGTATCGGGACAGGGGATAATTCACCC. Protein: CASSIGTGDNSP. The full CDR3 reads CASSIGTGDNSPLHF.

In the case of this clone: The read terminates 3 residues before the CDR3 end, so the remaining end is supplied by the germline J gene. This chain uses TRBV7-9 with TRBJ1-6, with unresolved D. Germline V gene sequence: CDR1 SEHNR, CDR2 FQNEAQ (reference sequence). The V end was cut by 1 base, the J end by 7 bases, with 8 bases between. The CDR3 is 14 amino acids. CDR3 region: CASSLDTENSPLHF. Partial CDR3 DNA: TGTGCCAGCAGCTTAGACACCGAGAATTCACCC. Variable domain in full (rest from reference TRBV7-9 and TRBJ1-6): DTGVSQNPRHKITKRGQNVTFRCDPISEHNRLYWYRQTLGQGPEFLTYFQNEAQLEKSRLLSDRFSAERPKGSFSTLEIQRTEQGDSAMYLCASSLDTENSPLHFGNGTRLTVT.

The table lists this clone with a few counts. The CDR3 spells CASSLGQGLQETQYF. Incomplete CDR3 DNA: TGTGCCAGCAGTTTGGGACAGGGGCTCCAAGAGACC. The rearrangement uses TRBV2 and TRBJ2-5, with TRBD1 matching over 10 bases. With the read ending 3 residues before the CDR3 end, the germline J gene is used to fill in that end. This CDR3 is built from 15 residues. Germline V gives CDR1 SNHLY, CDR2 FYNNEI. With V trimmed by 5 bases and J by 1 base, 4 bases remained unmatched.

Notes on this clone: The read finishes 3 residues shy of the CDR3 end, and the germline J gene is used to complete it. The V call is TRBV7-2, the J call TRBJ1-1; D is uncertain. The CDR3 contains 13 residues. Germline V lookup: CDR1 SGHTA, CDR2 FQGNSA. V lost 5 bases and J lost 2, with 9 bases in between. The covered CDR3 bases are TGTGCCAGCAGCCGGACTGGTAACACTGAA. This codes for CASSRTGNTE. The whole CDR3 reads CASSRTGNTEAFF.

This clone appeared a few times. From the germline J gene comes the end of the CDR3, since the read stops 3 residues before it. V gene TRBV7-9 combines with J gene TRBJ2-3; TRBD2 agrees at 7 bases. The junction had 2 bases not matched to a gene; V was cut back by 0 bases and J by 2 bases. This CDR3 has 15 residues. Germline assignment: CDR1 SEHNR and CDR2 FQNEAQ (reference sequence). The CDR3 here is CASSLAGGTTDTQYF. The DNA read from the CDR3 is TGTGCCAGCAGCTTAGCGGGGGGGACCACAGATACG.

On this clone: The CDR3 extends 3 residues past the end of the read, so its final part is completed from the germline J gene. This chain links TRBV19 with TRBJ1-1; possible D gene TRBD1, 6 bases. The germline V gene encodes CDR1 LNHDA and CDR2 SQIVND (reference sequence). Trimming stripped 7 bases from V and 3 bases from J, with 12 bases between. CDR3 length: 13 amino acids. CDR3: CASIDRRYTEAFF. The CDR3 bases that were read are TGTGCCAGTATCGACAGGCGATACACTGAA.

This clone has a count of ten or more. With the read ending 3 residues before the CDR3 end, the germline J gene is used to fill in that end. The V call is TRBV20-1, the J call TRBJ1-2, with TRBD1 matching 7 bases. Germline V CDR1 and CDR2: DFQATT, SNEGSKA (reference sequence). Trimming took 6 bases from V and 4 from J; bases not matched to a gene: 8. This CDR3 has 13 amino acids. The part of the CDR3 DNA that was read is TGCAGTGCCTTGACAGGGCTAACCTATGGC. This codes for CSALTGLTYG. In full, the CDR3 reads CSALTGLTYGYTF.

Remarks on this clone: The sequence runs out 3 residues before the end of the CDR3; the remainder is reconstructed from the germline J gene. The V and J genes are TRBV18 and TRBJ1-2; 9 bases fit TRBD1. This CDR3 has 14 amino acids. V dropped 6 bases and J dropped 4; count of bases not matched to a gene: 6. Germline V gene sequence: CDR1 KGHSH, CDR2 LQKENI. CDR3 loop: CASSPGQGVYGYTF. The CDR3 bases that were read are TGTGCCAGCTCTCCGGGACAGGGAGTCTATGGC.